This T cell receptor (beta chain) appears in the sequencing data of a study of T cells in tuberculosis. Study information: T cells were selected with CD1B tetramers loaded with glucose monomycolate. A South African cohort included IGRA-negative adolescents, latently infected IGRA-positive adolescents and adults with active tuberculosis.

The CDR3 is 14 amino acids. Per germline, CDR1 MNHNS and CDR2 SASEGT. V lost 3 bases and J 4 bases, leaving 13 bases between the germline ends. TCRdb's table, derived via immunoSEQ multiplex PCR, lists solely in-frame clones and lacks some. The sample has about 35,000 clones; roughly 92% are singletons. Latent tuberculosis screening used tuberculin skin test and IGRA at entry. The sequenced material came from PBMCs. This chain uses TRBV6-1 with TRBJ2-7; perhaps TRBD1 as D (6 bases). The TCR sequence derives from a donor between 5 and 29 years old with latent tuberculosis or without tuberculosis infection. CDR3 sequence (DNA): TGTGCCAGCAGTGAGGTGACAGGAGGATACGAGCAGTACTTC. As protein: CASSEVTGGYEQYF.